A selection of T cell receptor beta chains follows, all from one sample in a study of shared clonotypes between healthy human individuals. Generated by immunoSEQ multiplex PCR, the TCRdb table keeps only in-frame clones and is missing some. The profile shows hundreds of thousands of clones, about 85% of them singletons. Material: PBMCs. The receptors stem from a middle-aged woman in good health. Some clones in this sample may be carry-over from other donors' samples. The CDR3 runs from the conserved cysteine through the conserved F or W. The order of the fields is CDR3 protein, V gene, J gene.

CASGGVSRNQPQHF	TRBV6-1	TRBJ1-5
CASSLGSRQGAYEQYF	TRBV5-4	TRBJ2-7
CASSLEFRPDTQYF	TRBV5-5	TRBJ2-3
CASRGGLSVSAEQYF	TRBV5-1	TRBJ2-7
CASSDAGRPNEKLFF	TRBV25-1	TRBJ1-4
CASSLPGQNYEQYF	TRBV6-6	TRBJ2-7
CASSAQGGNEQFF	TRBV6-4	TRBJ2-1
CASSLEGGYNEKLFF	TRBV7-2	TRBJ1-4
CASSPRLAGPLETQYF	TRBV4-1	TRBJ2-5
CASSFGTADLREQYF	TRBV5-1	TRBJ2-7
CASTSTSFTYNEQFF	TRBV19	TRBJ2-1
CASSFDRDTEAFF	TRBV5-4	TRBJ1-1
CASSSGYTEAFF	TRBV6-1	TRBJ1-1
CASGLSRLTDTQYF	TRBV12-5	TRBJ2-3
CSVEDLEVSSYNEQFF	TRBV29-1	TRBJ2-1
CASSLVALAGTDTQYF	TRBV13	TRBJ2-3
CASSPSSWGVVEAFF	TRBV18	TRBJ1-1
CASSQDRGTGGYEQYF	TRBV4-1	TRBJ2-7
CASSLHQGSSYNSPLHF	TRBV7-9	TRBJ1-6
CASSLQRGRATDTQYF	TRBV27	TRBJ2-3
CASSLAAGGGNEQFF	TRBV5-1	TRBJ2-1
CASSLGSGQGDYGYTF	TRBV5-4	TRBJ1-2